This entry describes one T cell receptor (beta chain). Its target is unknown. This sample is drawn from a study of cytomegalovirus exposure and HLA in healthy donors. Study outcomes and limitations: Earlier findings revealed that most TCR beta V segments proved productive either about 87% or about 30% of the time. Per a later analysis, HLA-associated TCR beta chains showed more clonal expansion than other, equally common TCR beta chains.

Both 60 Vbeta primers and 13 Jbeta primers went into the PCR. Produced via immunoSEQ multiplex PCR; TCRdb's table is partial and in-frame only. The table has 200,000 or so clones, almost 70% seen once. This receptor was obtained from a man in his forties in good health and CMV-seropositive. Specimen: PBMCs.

Here the CDR3 DNA reads TGTGCCAGCATGCTAGAGGCCCAAACGCTGTATGGCTACACCTTC. It translates to CASMLEAQTLYGYTF. This chain links TRBV7-2 with TRBJ1-2; D ambiguous. The CDR3 runs to 15 residues. Germline V lookup: CDR1 SGHTA, CDR2 FQGNSA. The germline V and J ends were trimmed by 7 bases and 5 bases, with 20 bases remaining between them.